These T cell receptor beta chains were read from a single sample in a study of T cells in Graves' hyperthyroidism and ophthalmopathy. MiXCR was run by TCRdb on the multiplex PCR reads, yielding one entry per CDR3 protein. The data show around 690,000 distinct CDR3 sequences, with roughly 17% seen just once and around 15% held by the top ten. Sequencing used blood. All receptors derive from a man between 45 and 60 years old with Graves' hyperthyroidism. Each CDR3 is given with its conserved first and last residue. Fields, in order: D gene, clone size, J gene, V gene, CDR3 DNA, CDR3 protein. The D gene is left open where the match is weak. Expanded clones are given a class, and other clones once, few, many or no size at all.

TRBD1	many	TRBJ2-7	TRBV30	TGTGCCTGGGCGGCCGGGACAGGGGTCTACGAGCAGTACTTC	CAWAAGTGVYEQYF
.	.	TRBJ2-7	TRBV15	TGTGCCACCAGCGACCAGAGGGGCTCCTACGAGCAGTACTTC	CATSDQRGSYEQYF
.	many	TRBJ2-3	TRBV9	TGTGCCAGCAGCGCACATCGAGTTGGAACAGATACGCAGTATTTT	CASSAHRVGTDTQYF
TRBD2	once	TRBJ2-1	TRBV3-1	TGTGCCAGCAGCCAATTTTCAGCGGGATTATCCTACAATGAGCAGTTCTTC	CASSQFSAGLSYNEQFF
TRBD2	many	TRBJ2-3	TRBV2	TGTGCCAGCAGTCAGCGGGAGTTAGGGATCGCAGATACGCAGTATTTT	CASSQRELGIADTQYF
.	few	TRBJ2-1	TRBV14	TGTGCCAGCAGCCACACGATCTCCTACAATGAGCAGTTCTTC	CASSHTISYNEQFF
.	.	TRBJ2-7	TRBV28	TGTGCCAGCAGACCACAGGAGGCGAGGATCTACGAGCAGTACTTC	CASRPQEARIYEQYF
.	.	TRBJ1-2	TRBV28	TGTGCCAGCAGACGGGGCACCTATGGCTACACCTTC	CASRRGTYGYTF
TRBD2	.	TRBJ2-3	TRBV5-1	TGCGCCAGCAGCTTGGATCCTAGCGGGAGCACAGATACGCAGTATTTT	CASSLDPSGSTDTQYF
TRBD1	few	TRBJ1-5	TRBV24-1	TGTGCCACCAGTGATCCCCACAGGGGTGAACAGCCCCAGCATTTT	CATSDPHRGEQPQHF
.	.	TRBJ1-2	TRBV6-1	TGTGCCAGCAGCCGGAGTACAGGGAACTATGGCCACACCTTC	CASSRSTGNYGHTF
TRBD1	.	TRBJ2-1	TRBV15	TGTGCCACCAGCCTTGACAGGGCGGTTCGGAATGAGCAGTTCTTC	CATSLDRAVRNEQFF
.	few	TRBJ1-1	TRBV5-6	TGTGCCAGCAGCTTGTCAGGGGAGTGGACTGAAGCTTTCTTT	CASSLSGEWTEAFF
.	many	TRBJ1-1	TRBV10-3	TGTGCCATCAGTGGGGGGACTGAAGCTTTCTTT	CAISGGTEAFF
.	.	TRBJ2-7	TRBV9	TGTGCCAGCAGCGTAGGGGGCCCAGGCGAGCAGTACTTC	CASSVGGPGEQYF
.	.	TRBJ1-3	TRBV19	TGTGCCAGTAGTATAGATCCGGGCCCAGCTTTCTCTGGAAACACCATATATTTT	CASSIDPGPAFSGNTIYF
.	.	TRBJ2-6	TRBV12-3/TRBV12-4	TGTGCCAGCAGTTTGGCAGGGCTCTCTGGGGCCAACGTCCTGACTTTC	CASSLAGLSGANVLTF
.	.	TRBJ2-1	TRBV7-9	TGTGCCAGCAGCTTAGGACAGGGGCGGGGGAGCTCCTACAATGAGCAGTTCTTC	CASSLGQGRGSSYNEQFF
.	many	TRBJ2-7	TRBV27	TGTGCCAGCAGGAGGGGTCCCACCTACGAGCAGTACTTC	CASRRGPTYEQYF
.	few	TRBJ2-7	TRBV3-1	TGTGCCAGCAGCCAAGATCGGGCAGGGCTTCCCACCTACGAGCAGTACTTC	CASSQDRAGLPTYEQYF
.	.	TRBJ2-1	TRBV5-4	TGTGCCACCGGGGATTACAATGAGCAGTTCTTC	CATGDYNEQFF
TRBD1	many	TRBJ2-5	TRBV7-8	TGTGCCAGCAGCTCGACAGGGCCCCAAGAGACCCAGTACTTC	CASSSTGPQETQYF
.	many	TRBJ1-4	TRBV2	TGTGCCAGCAAGGGCACCACTAATGAAAAACTGTTTTTT	CASKGTTNEKLFF
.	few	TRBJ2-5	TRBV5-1	TGCGCCAGCAGCTTGGACACCGGGACCGTAGGGTACCAAGAGACCCAGTACTTC	CASSLDTGTVGYQETQYF
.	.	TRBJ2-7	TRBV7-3	TGTGCCAGCAGCTTAATGGGAAACTCCTACGAGCAGTACTTC	CASSLMGNSYEQYF
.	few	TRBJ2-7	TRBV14	TGTGCCAGCAGGGAGGGAGCAGGACCCTCCTCCTACGAGCAGTACTTC	CASREGAGPSSYEQYF
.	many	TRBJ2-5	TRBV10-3	TGTGCCATCAGTGAGTACGAAGAGACCCAGTACTTC	CAISEYEETQYF
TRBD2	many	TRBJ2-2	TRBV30	TGTGCCTGGAACCGCCCGACTAGCGGAGATAACACCGGGGAGCTGTTTTTT	CAWNRPTSGDNTGELFF
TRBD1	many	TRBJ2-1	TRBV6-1	TGTGCCAGCAGTGTACTACCGGGACAGGGGTCCAATGAGCAGTTCTTC	CASSVLPGQGSNEQFF
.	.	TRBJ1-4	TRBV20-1	TGCAGTGCTAGAGCCCCGTTCCTGGGACGGCGTGAAAAACTGTTTTTT	CSARAPFLGRREKLFF
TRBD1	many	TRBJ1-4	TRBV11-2	TGTGCCAGCAGCTCACAGGGGGCGAAAGAAAAACTGTTTTTT	CASSSQGAKEKLFF
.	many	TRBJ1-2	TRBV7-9	TGTGCCAGCAGCCCGGGGACGGATGGCTACACCTTC	CASSPGTDGYTF
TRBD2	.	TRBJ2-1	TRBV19	TGTGCCAGTAGTTCTCCGGGACTAGCGGGAGTAGGCAGGTACAATGAGCAGTTCTTC	CASSSPGLAGVGRYNEQFF
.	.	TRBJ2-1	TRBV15	TGTGCCACCAGCTCTCCCCCGGGCTACAATGAGCAGTTCTTC	CATSSPPGYNEQFF
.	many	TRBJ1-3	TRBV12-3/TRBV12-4	TGTGCCACCACGGGGGAGACTGGAAACACCATATATTTT	CATTGETGNTIYF
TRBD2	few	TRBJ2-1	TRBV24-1	TGTGCCACCAGTGAGGATAGCGGGAGGTCCGGAACTGAGCAGTTCTTC	CATSEDSGRSGTEQFF
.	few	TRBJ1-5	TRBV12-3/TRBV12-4	TGTGCCAGCAGTTTACGGGGCTTGGTGCCTGGCGGGCATCAGCCCCAGCATTTT	CASSLRGLVPGGHQPQHF